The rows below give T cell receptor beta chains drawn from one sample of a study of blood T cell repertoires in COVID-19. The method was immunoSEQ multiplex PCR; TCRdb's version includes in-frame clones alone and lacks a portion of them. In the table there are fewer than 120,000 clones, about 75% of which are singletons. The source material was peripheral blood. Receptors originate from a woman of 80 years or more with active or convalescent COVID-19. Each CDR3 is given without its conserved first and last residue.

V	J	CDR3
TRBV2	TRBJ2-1	ASSSGQGWNEQF
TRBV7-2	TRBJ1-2	ASSLGQGANYGYT
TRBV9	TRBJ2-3	ASSVSGVSTDTQY
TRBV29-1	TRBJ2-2	SVARTQNTGELF
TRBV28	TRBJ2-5	ASSNPREETQY
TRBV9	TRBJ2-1	ASSAGLNYNEQF
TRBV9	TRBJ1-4	ASSPGPGTLF
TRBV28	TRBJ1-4	ASSFATNEKLF
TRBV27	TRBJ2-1	ASSPLLTSGVWYEQF
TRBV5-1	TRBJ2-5	ASSPGTSGEETQY
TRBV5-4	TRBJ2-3	ASSLVTSGRAETDTQY
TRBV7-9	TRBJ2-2	ASSSGREVNTGELF
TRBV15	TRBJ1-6	ATSREGTANSPLH
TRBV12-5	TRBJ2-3	ASAVNTDTQY
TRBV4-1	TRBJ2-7	ASSQDLAPGYEQY
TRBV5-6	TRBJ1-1	ASSLGPGTGGTEAF
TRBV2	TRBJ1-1	ASSDIRTGWNTEAF
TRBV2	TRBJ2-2	ASMGSSGYTGELF
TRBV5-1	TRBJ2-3	ASSSGDSTDTQY
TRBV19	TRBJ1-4	ASKRTGNEKLF
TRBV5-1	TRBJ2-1	ASSETSEQF
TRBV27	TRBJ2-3	ASSYRQGHTDTQY
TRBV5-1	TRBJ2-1	ASSLVGLGGYEQF
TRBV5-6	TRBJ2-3	ASSFGGRATDTQY
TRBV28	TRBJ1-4	ASSQPGLNEKLF
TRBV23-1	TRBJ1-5	ASSPTDRGQNQPQH
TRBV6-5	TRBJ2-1	ASRASGSGGGEQF
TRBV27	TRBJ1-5	ASSSTGYSNQPQH
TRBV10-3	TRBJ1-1	AISSQELRGLNTEAF
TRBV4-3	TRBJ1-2	ASSQRRRSVGYT
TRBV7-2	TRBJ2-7	ASSAASGSYEQY
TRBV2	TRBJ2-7	ASTEGSSYEQY
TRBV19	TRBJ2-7	ASSRREAYEQY
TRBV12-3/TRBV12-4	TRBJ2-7	ASSVAGLHEQY
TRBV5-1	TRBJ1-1	ASSPQGQRNTEAF
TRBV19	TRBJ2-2	ASMPPFGREGTGELF
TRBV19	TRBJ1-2	ASSVGQGSSYGYT
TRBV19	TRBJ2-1	ASSADGVPQRF
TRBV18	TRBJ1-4	ASSPKDRGLATNEKLF
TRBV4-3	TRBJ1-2	ASSPTQSPYGYT
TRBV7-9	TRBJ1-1	ASNPWGQGFTEAF
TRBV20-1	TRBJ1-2	SAGEGDGYT
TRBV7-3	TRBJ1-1	ASSPGRGRNTEAF
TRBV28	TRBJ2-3	ASSLVGGADTQY
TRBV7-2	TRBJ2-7	ASSQRWGAGTEQY
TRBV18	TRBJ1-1	ASSIVAVSGTEAF
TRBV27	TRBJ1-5	ASRGPINQPQH
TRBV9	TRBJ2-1	ASSPWTGGNEQF
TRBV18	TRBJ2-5	ASSPGLAGVPETQY
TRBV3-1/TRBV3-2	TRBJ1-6	ASSQRHFNSPLH
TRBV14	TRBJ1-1	ASSQGLGGTEAF
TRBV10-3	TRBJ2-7	AISGREEQEQY
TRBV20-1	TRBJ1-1	SASSGGQGTEAF
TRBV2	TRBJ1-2	ASSSLTLGSQGAYGYT
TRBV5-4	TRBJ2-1	ASSLAGTSSEQF
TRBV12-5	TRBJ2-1	ASGLRVPFSSYNEQF
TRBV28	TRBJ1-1	ASSRNPGLKGGEAF
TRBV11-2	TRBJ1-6	ASSLNFAGSPLH
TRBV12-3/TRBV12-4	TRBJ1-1	ASSLLQGAF
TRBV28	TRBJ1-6	ASSSLNSPLH